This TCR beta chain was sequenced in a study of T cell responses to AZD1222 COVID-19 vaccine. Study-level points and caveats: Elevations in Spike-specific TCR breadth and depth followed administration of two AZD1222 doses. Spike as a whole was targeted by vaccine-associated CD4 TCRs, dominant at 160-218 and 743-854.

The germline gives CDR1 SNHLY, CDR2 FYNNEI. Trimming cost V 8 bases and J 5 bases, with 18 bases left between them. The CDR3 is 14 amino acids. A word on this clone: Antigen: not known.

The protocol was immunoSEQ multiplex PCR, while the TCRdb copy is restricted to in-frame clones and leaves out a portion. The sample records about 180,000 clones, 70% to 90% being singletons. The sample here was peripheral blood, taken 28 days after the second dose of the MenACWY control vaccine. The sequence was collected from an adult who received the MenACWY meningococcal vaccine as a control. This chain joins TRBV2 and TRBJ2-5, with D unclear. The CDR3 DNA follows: TGTGCCAGCTCTCTCTCGGCAGGACCGGAGACCCAGTACTTC. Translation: CASSLSAGPETQYF.